What follows are 25 T cell receptor beta chains derived from one specimen sequenced in a study of cytomegalovirus exposure and HLA in healthy donors. The study ran its PCR with 60 Vbeta and 13 Jbeta primers. TCRdb keeps only in-frame clones here, not all; method: immunoSEQ multiplex PCR. The sample shows around 150,000 clones, just under 65% of them seen only once. The specimen sequenced was PBMCs. Source of these receptors: a woman aged 60-70 years in good health and CMV-seropositive.

The genes are TRBV28 and TRBJ1-2; no firm D call. The CDR3 runs to 11 residues. CDR1 MDHEN and CDR2 SYDVKM come from the germline V gene. Trimming shortened V by 3 bases and J by 8 bases, and 7 bases separated the two germline ends. The CDR3 spells CASSFLGGYTF. For the CDR3, the DNA is TGTGCCAGCAGTTTTTTGGGCGGCTACACCTTC.

The J gene is TRBJ2-1, the V gene TRBV19; 7 bases are shared with TRBD2. With V trimmed by 4 bases and J by 8 bases, 8 bases remained unmatched. The CDR3 is 14 amino acids. Germline V CDR1 and CDR2: LNHDA, SQIVND (reference sequence). CDR3 bases: TGTGCCAGTAGTACCCCCCTGAGCGGGGATGAGCAGTTCTTC. Protein sequence: CASSTPLSGDEQFF.

The chain links TRBV7-2 to TRBJ1-1; TRBD1 matches at 7 bases. After removal of 2 bases from V and 4 bases from J, the junction contained 4 bases not matched to a gene. Per the germline V gene, CDR1 is SGHTA and CDR2 is FQGNSA. The CDR3 loop spans 14 amino acids. As DNA, the CDR3 is TGTGCCAGCAGCTTAACAGGGGTGGTCACTGAAGCTTTCTTT. Its protein product is CASSLTGVVTEAFF. Complete variable domain (other parts from reference TRBV7-2 and TRBJ1-1): GAGVSQSPSNKVTEKGKDVELRCDPISGHTALYWYRQSLGQGLEFLIYFQGNSAPDKSGLPSDRFSAERTGGSVSTLTIQRTQQEDSAVYLCASSLTGVVTEAFFGQGTRLTVV.

The V and J genes are TRBV7-3 and TRBJ2-1; 10 bases line up with TRBD2. The CDR3 has 16 residues. Looked up from germline, CDR1 is SGHTA and CDR2 is FQGTGA. The junction had 13 bases not matched to a gene; V was cut back by 7 bases and J by 7 bases. CDR3 DNA sequence: TGTGCCAGCACCTACGGCGGGGCTAGCGGGAGAAATGAGCAGTTCTTC. Amino acids: CASTYGGASGRNEQFF.

The count of this clone is one. V is TRBV29-1 and J is TRBJ1-2, with TRBD1 identical over 9 bases. Germline values: CDR1 SQVTM, CDR2 ANQGSEA. The CDR3 covers 11 residues. V was clipped by 4 bases and J by 7 bases; unmatched bases: 1. CDR3 DNA: TGCAGCGTTGGGACAGGGGCTGGCTACACCTTC. It encodes CSVGTGAGYTF.

This clone was found a few times. Here the CDR3 DNA reads TGTGCCAGCAGTTCTACTAGGATCCGGGGATTGCAGTACTTC. Translating gives CASSSTRIRGLQYF. The V call is TRBV27, the J call TRBJ2-7; D perhaps matches TRBD2 (5 bases). Trimming stripped 4 bases from V and 9 bases from J, with 19 bases between. This CDR3 is 14 amino acids long. Germline CDR1 and CDR2: MNHEY and SMNVEV (reference sequence).

In this sample, this clone turned up a few times. At one end, the junction sequence differs from germline, possibly due to a read error. The V gene is TRBV30, the J gene TRBJ1-1, with D tentatively TRBD1 (5 bases). Germline V lookup: CDR1 GTSNPN, CDR2 SVGIG (reference sequence). The CDR3 has 12 amino acids. The CDR3 here is CAVWRGNTEAFF. DNA of the CDR3: TGCGCGGTATGGAGGGGGAACACTGAAGCTTTCTTT.

The chain combines TRBV5-1 with TRBJ2-3; TRBD2 matches 11 bases. V lost 0 bases and J lost 4; bases outside the gene matches: 10. The V gene's germline CDR1 is SGHRS and CDR2 YFSETQ. The CDR3 totals 18 residues. As DNA, the CDR3 is TGCGCCAGCAGCTTGGGATATAGCGGGAGGGCCGCTGCAGATACGCAGTATTTT. It translates to CASSLGYSGRAAADTQYF. Based on the CDR3 plus reference TRBV5-1 and TRBJ2-3, the full variable domain is KAGVTQTPRYLIKTRGQQVTLSCSPISGHRSVSWYQQTPGQGLQFLFEYFSETQRNKGNFPGRFSGRQFSNSRSEMNVSTLELGDSALYLCASSLGYSGRAAADTQYFGPGTRLTVL.

The chain couples TRBV29-1 to TRBJ2-3, with 8 bases fitting TRBD2. The V and J ends lost 4 bases and 2 bases, in that order; junction bases with no gene match: 5. The germline gives CDR1 SQVTM, CDR2 ANQGSEA. This CDR3 contains 14 residues. CDR3: CSVAPAGATDTQYF. Here the CDR3 DNA reads TGCAGCGTTGCTCCAGCGGGAGCCACAGATACGCAGTATTTT.

The chain uses TRBV5-6 and TRBJ1-2, with 8 bases that match TRBD1. Germline V gene lookup returns CDR1 SGHDT and CDR2 YYEEEE. V lost 4 bases to trimming and J lost 2 bases; unmatched junction nucleotides: 1. This CDR3 is 13 amino acids long. The CDR3, as DNA: TGTGCCAGCAGCCGGGACAGGAACTATGGCTACACCTTC. Encoded protein: CASSRDRNYGYTF.

This chain links TRBV19 with TRBJ2-1, with TRBD1 matching 10 bases. In germline, CDR1 is LNHDA, CDR2 SQIVND (reference sequence). CDR3 length equals 15 residues. Trimming at V came to 6 bases and at J to 6 bases, leaving 8 bases not matched to a gene. CDR3 sequence reads: CASSSSGTGVNEQFF. DNA for the CDR3: TGTGCCAGTAGCTCATCCGGGACAGGGGTCAATGAGCAGTTCTTC.

CDR3 sequence reads: CAISEERGTDTQYF. CDR3 nucleotides: TGTGCCATCAGTGAGGAGAGAGGCACAGATACGCAGTATTTT. The chain carries TRBV10-3 and TRBJ2-3; D call uncertain. V lost 2 bases, J lost 1 base, and 7 bases lay in between. The CDR3 contains 14 residues. Germline V gives CDR1 ENHRY, CDR2 SYGVKD.

This rearrangement joins TRBV6-1 to TRBJ2-2, with 10 positions matching TRBD2. V shed 7 bases, J shed 7 bases, and the junction held 6 bases outside the gene matches. Germline V CDR1 and CDR2: MNHNS, SASEGT. The CDR3 runs to 14 residues. Written as DNA, the CDR3 is TGTGCCAGCACCCCTAGCGGGAGTTACGGGGAGCTGTTTTTT. Protein: CASTPSGSYGELFF.

V and J are TRBV28 and TRBJ2-5, with 7 bases identical to TRBD2. Germline V gives CDR1 MDHEN, CDR2 SYDVKM. The CDR3 loop spans 16 amino acids. Trimming took 6 bases from V and 5 from J; bases not matched to a gene: 15. CDR3 nucleotide sequence: TGTGCCAGCAGCCTGGGCTTCGCGGGAGAAGGGGAGACCCAGTACTTC. Amino acid sequence: CASSLGFAGEGETQYF.

CDR3: CASSSTGYSSYEQYF. In nucleotides, the CDR3 is TGCGCCAGCAGCTCAACTGGGTATAGCTCCTACGAGCAGTACTTC. V and J are TRBV5-1 and TRBJ2-5; unclear D gene. The J call may be wrong; the DNA end is better matched by TRBJ2-7. CDR3 length: 15 amino acids. CDR1 is SGHRS, CDR2 YFSETQ, per germline.

The V and J genes are TRBV28 and TRBJ1-3; D not certain. This CDR3 is built from 14 residues. The ends were cut back, 5 bases at V and 4 bases at J, with 12 bases in the middle. The germline V gene has CDR1 MDHEN and CDR2 SYDVKM. The CDR3 DNA reads TGTGCCAGCAGTCCCGGGTCATCGGGAAACACCATATATTTT. Translated, it gives CASSPGSSGNTIYF.

This clone was seen just once. The rearrangement links TRBV18 to TRBJ2-7; 12 positions agree with TRBD2. Per germline, CDR1 KGHSH and CDR2 LQKENI. After removal of 6 bases from V and 3 bases from J, the junction contained 3 bases not matched to a gene. This CDR3 contains 14 residues. The CDR3 region has the DNA TGTGCCAGCTCCCAGGGACTAGCGGGCTACGAGCAGTACTTC. Amino acids: CASSQGLAGYEQYF. The variable domain in full, with the rest retrieved from reference TRBV18 and TRBJ2-7, is NAGVMQNPRHLVRRRGQEARLRCSPMKGHSHVYWYRQLPEEGLKFMVYLQKENIIDESGMPKERFSAEFPKEGPSILRIQQVVRGDSAAYFCASSQGLAGYEQYFGPGTRLTVT.

This chain uses TRBV10-3 with TRBJ2-1; D is unclear. The CDR3 covers 15 residues. Germline values: CDR1 ENHRY, CDR2 SYGVKD. Trimming removed 5 bases from V and 0 bases from J, with 11 bases in between. The CDR3 reads CAISYLEASYNEQFF. CDR3 in DNA: TGTGCCATCAGTTATCTTGAAGCCTCCTACAATGAGCAGTTCTTC.

The rearrangement links TRBV11-2 to TRBJ2-1; D is undetermined. The ends were cut back, 5 bases at V and 7 bases at J, with 21 bases in the middle. The germline V gene has CDR1 SGHAT and CDR2 FQNNGV. The CDR3 length is 16 residues. The CDR3 sequence is CASSPYTLTELNEQFF. The CDR3 region has the DNA TGTGCCAGCAGCCCGTACACACTTACGGAGCTGAATGAGCAGTTCTTC. The complete variable domain, with remaining parts taken from reference TRBV11-2 and TRBJ2-1, reads EAGVAQSPRYKIIEKRQSVAFWCNPISGHATLYWYQQILGQGPKLLIQFQNNGVVDDSQLPKDRFSAERLKGVDSTLKIQPAKLEDSAVYLCASSPYTLTELNEQFFGPGTRLTVL.

This clone was recorded once. This sequence joins TRBV18 and TRBJ2-5; 8 nucleotides align to TRBD2. Germline CDR1 is KGHSH and CDR2 is LQKENI. V shed 0 bases and J 5 bases; nucleotides not matched to a gene: 5. The CDR3 extends over 15 amino acids. The CDR3 protein is CASSPPGTRGETQYF. CDR3 bases: TGTGCCAGCTCACCACCCGGGACTAGGGGGGAGACCCAGTACTTC. The entire variable domain, with the rest obtained from reference TRBV18 and TRBJ2-5, is as follows: NAGVMQNPRHLVRRRGQEARLRCSPMKGHSHVYWYRQLPEEGLKFMVYLQKENIIDESGMPKERFSAEFPKEGPSILRIQQVVRGDSAAYFCASSPPGTRGETQYFGPGTRLLVL.

The rearrangement uses TRBV13 and TRBJ2-4; D is perhaps TRBD2 (7 bases). Germline CDR1 is PRHDT and CDR2 is FYEKMQ (reference sequence). Trimming removed 4 bases from V and 6 bases from J, with 19 bases in between. The CDR3 has 16 residues. The CDR3 is CASSSLSWGGRNIQYF. CDR3 sequence (DNA): TGTGCCAGCAGCTCCCTCAGCTGGGGGGGCAGAAACATTCAGTACTTC.

V gene TRBV6-6 combines with J gene TRBJ1-4; 12 positions agree with TRBD1. Germline V gene sequence: CDR1 MNHNY, CDR2 SVGAGI (reference sequence). V was clipped by 6 bases and J by 4 bases; unmatched bases: 6. CDR3 length: 16 residues. This CDR3 reads CASRPGQGAVNEKLFF. As DNA, the CDR3 is TGTGCCAGCAGACCGGGACAGGGGGCGGTTAATGAAAAACTGTTTTTT.

This chain connects TRBV27 to TRBJ2-7, with 9 bases matching TRBD2. CDR1 and CDR2 from the germline V gene are MNHEY and SMNVEV (reference sequence). With V trimmed by 6 bases and J by 2 bases, 2 bases remained unmatched. The CDR3 covers 13 residues. The DNA for the CDR3 is TGTGCCAGCAGACTAGCGGGCACCTACGAGCAGTACTTC. Amino acid sequence: CASRLAGTYEQYF.

This sequence joins TRBV2 and TRBJ2-5; TRBD1 matches 7 bases. The CDR3 has 16 residues. V dropped 5 bases and J dropped 1; count of bases not matched to a gene: 10. Germline assignment: CDR1 SNHLY and CDR2 FYNNEI. Here the CDR3 reads CASSQHKTGIQETQYF. CDR3 nucleotide sequence: TGTGCCAGCAGTCAGCATAAGACAGGGATCCAAGAGACCCAGTACTTC.

The J gene is TRBJ2-7, the V gene TRBV5-1; 10 bases fit TRBD1. V shed 2 bases and J 4 bases; nucleotides not matched to a gene: 6. Germline CDR1 is SGHRS and CDR2 is YFSETQ. The CDR3 has 15 residues. The chain's CDR3 is CASSLETGGLYEQYF. The DNA for the CDR3 is TGCGCCAGCAGCTTAGAGACAGGGGGCTTGTACGAGCAGTACTTC. Supplemented by reference TRBV5-1 and TRBJ2-7, the full variable domain reads KAGVTQTPRYLIKTRGQQVTLSCSPISGHRSVSWYQQTPGQGLQFLFEYFSETQRNKGNFPGRFSGRQFSNSRSEMNVSTLELGDSALYLCASSLETGGLYEQYFGPGTRLTVT.